This is a list of T cell receptor beta chains from one sample in a study of post-analysis software for immune sequencing data. Using its own MiXCR run on the PCR reads, TCRdb lists one record per CDR3 protein. Of some 800,000 distinct CDR3 sequences detected, about 43% appear once; the ten largest clones hold roughly 4.9%. Sequencing input: blood. The source of these receptors is a girl between 10 and 17 years old with multiple sclerosis. Both conserved end residues are part of each CDR3. The D gene is left open where the match is weak. Clone size is given for some rows only: seen once, a few or many times, or a class if the clone is expanded.

j_call,v_call,d_call,clone_size,cdr3_nt,cdr3_aa
TRBJ1-6,TRBV6-5,.,.,TGTGCCAGCAGTAGAGGACGGGCCCGGGGTGATTCACCCCTCCACTTT,CASSRGRARGDSPLHF
TRBJ2-3,TRBV29-1,.,.,TGCAGCGTCGCCCATCTCGATGGCGGAGGGCCGGATACGCAGTATTTT,CSVAHLDGGGPDTQYF
TRBJ2-7,TRBV15,.,.,TGTGCCACCAGCGCCCGGGACAACTCCTACGAGCAGTACTTC,CATSARDNSYEQYF
TRBJ2-1,TRBV6-5,TRBD2,.,TGTGCCAGCAGGGCTAGCGGGAACAATGAGCAGTTCTTC,CASRASGNNEQFF
TRBJ1-2,TRBV6-1,.,few,TGTGCCAGCTTGGAGGGCATCTATGGCTACACCTTC,CASLEGIYGYTF
TRBJ2-3,TRBV29-1,.,many,TGCAGCGTTGAAGAGGGGGGCACAGATACGCAGTATTTT,CSVEEGGTDTQYF
TRBJ2-7,TRBV7-9,TRBD2,few,TGTGCCAGCAGCTTAGGCAACGGGAGGGCCAGCGAGCAGTACTTC,CASSLGNGRASEQYF
TRBJ2-5,TRBV7-9,.,.,TGTGCCAGCAGCTTAACGCACACCCAAGGGACCCAGTACTTC,CASSLTHTQGTQYF
TRBJ2-1,TRBV3-1,TRBD2,.,TGTGCCAGCAGCCAAGAGGCCGGACTAGCGGGAGTTGGGGAGACCCAGTTCTTC,CASSQEAGLAGVGETQFF
TRBJ2-6,TRBV12-3/TRBV12-4,.,.,TGTGCCAGCAGCCAACCCATATCTGGGGCCAACGTCCTGACTTTC,CASSQPISGANVLTF
TRBJ2-1,TRBV7-3,.,.,TGTGCCAGCAGCTTAACGTACGGTGAGCAGTTCTTC,CASSLTYGEQFF
TRBJ1-2,TRBV7-8,.,.,TGTGCCAGCAGCTCCTTGGGGACTCGGGAGGGGGACTATGGCTACACCTTC,CASSSLGTREGDYGYTF
TRBJ1-2,TRBV7-9,TRBD1,.,TGTGCCAGCAGCAACTGGACAGGGCCTTTGGGCTACACCTTC,CASSNWTGPLGYTF
TRBJ1-5,TRBV13,.,few,TGTGCCAGCAGCTCCCTAGGTCAGCCCCAGCATTTT,CASSSLGQPQHF
TRBJ1-2,TRBV5-1,TRBD1,.,TGCGCCTCCCGGGACAGGGGGGTAGATGGCTACACCTTC,CASRDRGVDGYTF